This T cell receptor beta chain was documented in a study of T cells in Graves' hyperthyroidism and ophthalmopathy. Graves' hyperthyroidism was deemed stable absent ophthalmopathy progression within 18 months. Clinicians diagnosed patients from clinical symptoms, serum thyroxine and TRAb, thyroid ultrasound and orbital computed tomography. Trimming removed 5 bases at V and 5 bases at J, with 12 bases between. This CDR3 region has 13 residues. The TCR beta CDR3 regions underwent amplification using RNA transcripts as the source. Initially, a first-round RT-PCR of the TCR CDR3 employed the HTBI primer set. A single record per CDR3 protein comes from TCRdb applying MiXCR to the multiplex PCR reads. The sample consists of hundreds of thousands of distinct CDR3 sequences, 46% of them appearing once.

The sequence was obtained from a woman between 18 and 29 years old with Graves' hyperthyroidism. Sequencing was carried out using peripheral blood or thyroid tissue (not recorded which). The J gene is TRBJ2-5, the V gene TRBV12-3 or TRBV12-4; tentative D call: TRBD2 (5 bases). DNA for the CDR3: TGTGCCAGCAGTCACCCGGGATTCGAGACCCAGTACTTC. Its translation: CASSHPGFETQYF.